A selection of T cell receptor beta chains follows, all from one sample in a study of T cell responses to AZD1222 COVID-19 vaccine. Repertoires were generated with immunoSEQ multiplex PCR, while TCRdb's copy carries only in-frame clones and drops some. This table holds about 160,000 clones, approximately 94% found once. Source: peripheral blood, taken 28 days after the second AZD1222 dose. The receptor set was obtained from an adult who received the AZD1222 COVID-19 vaccine. The CDR3 runs from the conserved cysteine through the conserved F or W. The D gene is left open where the match is weak. Only part of the rows carry a size: once, few, many, or a class if the clone is expanded.

clone size	V gene	J gene	D gene	CDR3 protein	CDR3 DNA
few	TRBV11-1	TRBJ2-7	NA	CASSLGSTYEQYF	TGTGCCAGCAGCTTAGGCTCAACCTACGAGCAGTACTTC
NA	TRBV28	TRBJ2-1	NA	CASRSLDSTYNEQFF	TGTGCCAGCAGGAGCTTGGACTCGACCTACAATGAGCAGTTCTTC
NA	TRBV12-3/TRBV12-4	TRBJ2-7	NA	CASSVQGREQYF	TGTGCCAGCAGTGTCCAGGGGCGAGAGCAGTACTTC
NA	TRBV4-1	TRBJ1-2	NA	CASSQEVGPYGYTF	TGCGCCAGCAGCCAAGAGGTGGGACCCTATGGCTACACCTTC
once	TRBV5-1	TRBJ1-2	NA	CASSGGEAGYTF	TGCGCCAGCAGCGGCGGGGAGGCCGGCTACACCTTC
once	TRBV20-1	TRBJ2-1	TRBD2	CSASVASGSYNEQFF	TGCAGTGCTAGTGTCGCTAGCGGGTCGTACAATGAGCAGTTCTTC
NA	TRBV20-1	TRBJ2-1	NA	CSASYRNNEQFF	TGCAGTGCTAGTTACAGGAACAATGAGCAGTTCTTC
NA	TRBV19	TRBJ2-5	TRBD2	CASSPPGRAVETQYF	TGTGCCAGTAGCCCACCCGGGAGGGCCGTGGAGACCCAGTACTTC
NA	TRBV6-5	TRBJ2-2	TRBD2	CASSYSSSGRVGELFF	TGTGCCAGCAGTTACTCGTCTAGCGGGAGGGTCGGGGAGCTGTTTTTT
NA	TRBV19	TRBJ1-3	NA	CASSFPGEVVPGNTIYF	TGTGCCAGTAGCTTTCCCGGTGAGGTCGTGCCTGGAAACACCATATATTTT
NA	TRBV18	TRBJ1-5	NA	CASSVMEGNQPQHF	TGTGCCAGCTCAGTCATGGAGGGCAATCAGCCCCAGCATTTT
NA	TRBV9	TRBJ2-3	TRBD2	CASSTGGRADTQYF	TGTGCCAGCAGCACGGGCGGGAGGGCAGATACGCAGTATTTT
NA	TRBV12-5	TRBJ2-1	NA	CASGLDRVREQFF	TGTGCTAGTGGTTTGGACAGGGTCCGGGAGCAGTTCTTC
once	TRBV2	TRBJ2-7	NA	CASSVQGFGSSYEQYF	TGTGCCAGCAGTGTACAGGGCTTTGGGAGCTCCTACGAGCAGTACTTC
NA	TRBV24-1	TRBJ2-3	NA	CATSEGDSLTSTDTQYF	TGTGCCACCAGTGAGGGGGACTCACTAACTAGCACAGATACGCAGTATTTT
NA	TRBV18	TRBJ2-7	NA	CASSSPGVRNKQYF	TGTGCCAGCTCAAGTCCGGGGGTCCGAAATAAGCAGTACTTC
NA	TRBV27	TRBJ1-6	NA	CASRSGMSYNSPLHF	TGTGCCAGCAGATCTGGGATGTCCTATAATTCACCCCTCCACTTT
NA	TRBV15	TRBJ2-2	TRBD1	CATSTGTGFTGELFF	TGTGCCACCAGCACGGGGACAGGCTTCACCGGGGAGCTGTTTTTT
NA	TRBV7-9	TRBJ2-7	TRBD1	CASTQTGVEHEQYF	TGTGCCAGCACCCAGACAGGGGTGGAACACGAGCAGTACTTC
NA	TRBV12-1	TRBJ2-1	NA	CASGWVAGHYNEQFF	TGTGCCAGCGGTTGGGTAGCGGGCCATTACAATGAGCAGTTCTTC
NA	TRBV19	TRBJ2-2	TRBD1	CASSYRGRVPGELFF	TGTGCCAGTAGCTACAGGGGGCGCGTCCCCGGGGAGCTGTTTTTT
once	TRBV5-1	TRBJ2-1	TRBD2	CASSGPGTSTYNEQFF	TGCGCCAGCAGCGGGCCCGGGACTAGTACCTACAATGAGCAGTTCTTC
NA	TRBV3-1/TRBV3-2	TRBJ2-1	NA	CASSQQGSEQFF	TGTGCCAGCAGCCAACAAGGCTCTGAGCAGTTCTTC
NA	TRBV28	TRBJ1-3	TRBD1	CASSSTGTANTIYF	TGTGCCAGCAGTTCGACTGGGACAGCGAACACCATATATTTT
NA	TRBV30	TRBJ1-6	NA	CAWNLWGEGFGSPLHF	TGTGCCTGGAACCTATGGGGGGAGGGTTTCGGCTCACCCCTCCACTTT
few	TRBV18	TRBJ2-2	TRBD1	CASSPRAQGPTGELFF	TGTGCCAGCTCACCACGAGCACAGGGGCCCACCGGGGAGCTGTTTTTT
once	TRBV9	TRBJ1-2	NA	CASSVGTGPNYGYTF	TGTGCCAGCAGCGTAGGAACAGGGCCTAACTATGGCTACACCTTC
NA	TRBV5-5	TRBJ1-4	TRBD1	CASSGTGATNEKLFF	TGTGCCAGCAGCGGGACAGGGGCAACTAATGAAAAACTGTTTTTT
NA	TRBV7-9	TRBJ2-7	TRBD2	CASSLGTSGSFDEQYF	TGTGCCAGCAGCTTAGGGACTAGCGGGAGTTTCGACGAGCAGTACTTC
NA	TRBV6-5	TRBJ1-2	NA	CASSQTGTHGYTF	TGTGCCAGCAGTCAGACAGGTACCCATGGCTACACCTTC
NA	TRBV4-1	TRBJ1-3	NA	CASSHPIAVPGNTIYF	TGCGCCAGCAGCCACCCCATAGCGGTACCTGGAAACACCATATATTTT
NA	TRBV19	TRBJ2-1	TRBD1	CASRQGPYNEQFF	TGTGCCAGTCGACAGGGGCCCTACAATGAGCAGTTCTTC
once	TRBV5-6	TRBJ1-5	TRBD1	CASSSTGTGGYGQPQHF	TGTGCCAGCAGCAGTACCGGGACAGGGGGCTATGGACAGCCCCAGCATTTT
NA	TRBV6-5	TRBJ2-1	TRBD1	CASSYSKRTGGDEQFF	TGTGCCAGCAGTTACTCGAAACGGACAGGGGGCGATGAGCAGTTCTTC
NA	TRBV19	TRBJ1-1	NA	CASSIIDRYTEAFF	TGTGCCAGTAGTATTATAGACAGATACACTGAAGCTTTCTTT
NA	TRBV11-2	TRBJ2-1	NA	CASSALFKAGSDNEQFF	TGTGCCAGCAGCGCCCTCTTTAAAGCGGGTTCTGACAATGAGCAGTTCTTC
NA	TRBV27	TRBJ2-1	NA	CASSSASSSYNEQFF	TGTGCCAGCAGTTCCGCCTCGAGCTCCTACAATGAGCAGTTCTTC
NA	TRBV19	TRBJ1-2	NA	CASSLLGAGYTF	TGTGCCAGTAGTTTGTTAGGGGCCGGCTACACCTTC
NA	TRBV5-4	TRBJ2-7	NA	CASSSDGFYEQYF	TGTGCCAGCAGCTCCGACGGGTTCTACGAGCAGTACTTC
few	TRBV2	TRBJ2-2	NA	CASMENTGELFF	TGTGCCAGCATGGAGAACACCGGGGAGCTGTTTTTT
few	TRBV7-2	TRBJ2-1	TRBD2	CASSLAAGGWNEQFF	TGTGCCAGCAGCTTAGCAGCGGGAGGTTGGAATGAGCAGTTCTTC
NA	TRBV28	TRBJ1-2	NA	CASSLARPGGYTF	TGTGCCAGCAGTTTGGCCCGGCCCGGTGGCTACACCTTC
NA	TRBV27	TRBJ1-1	TRBD1	CASSKDRGMGEAFF	TGTGCCAGCAGCAAGGACAGGGGAATGGGTGAAGCTTTCTTT
NA	TRBV5-1	TRBJ2-1	NA	CASSLDPGSSYNEQFF	TGCGCCAGCAGCTTGGACCCGGGTAGCTCCTACAATGAGCAGTTCTTC
NA	TRBV7-9	TRBJ2-1	TRBD2	CASSLVGRGYEQFF	TGTGCCAGCAGCTTAGTCGGGAGGGGATATGAGCAGTTCTTC